The next 15 T cell receptor beta chains were all read from a single sample in a study of blood T cell repertoires in COVID-19 (dated by TCRdb to between 2020 and 2021). To prepare the library, the immunoSEQ multiplex PCR assay was applied. Drawn from immuneACCESS, this table holds only the in-frame rearrangements with V and J called that TCRdb kept. Clones are partly lost; checked studies trace under half to an unresolved V gene and leave the rest unexplained. In all, the sample holds around 430,000 clones, and about nine tenths of those were seen once. Jointly, the top ten make up 10% to 15% of the sample. The sequencing sample was made of peripheral blood. The origin of the receptors is a woman in her forties or fifties with COVID-19, enrolled during active disease.

This chain joins TRBV11-2 and TRBJ2-6; TRBD2 is a possible D gene (5 bases). The ends were cut back, 7 bases at V and 4 bases at J, with 17 bases in the middle. The CDR3 is made up of 16 amino acids. Germline V CDR1 and CDR2: SGHAT, FQNNGV. This chain's CDR3 is CASTLHGGPGANVLTF. In nucleotides, the CDR3 is TGTGCCAGCACCCTCCACGGAGGACCCGGGGCCAACGTCCTGACTTTC.

J is TRBJ2-3 and V is TRBV28; D uncertain. CDR3 length: 12 residues. V was shortened by 7 bases and J by 3 bases, with 8 bases between the two germline ends. Germline lookup yields CDR1 MDHEN and CDR2 SYDVKM. CDR3 in DNA: TGTGCCAGCACTCCGGGTACAGATACGCAGTATTTT. Encoded protein: CASTPGTDTQYF.

The chain couples TRBV4-1 to TRBJ2-3, with D possibly being TRBD2 (6 bases). V lost 0 bases and J 0 bases, leaving 16 bases between the germline ends. Germline values: CDR1 MGHRA, CDR2 YSYEKL. The CDR3 sequence is 18 residues long. The CDR3: CASSQDPPIGGSTDTQYF. The DNA for the CDR3 is TGCGCCAGCAGCCAAGATCCCCCGATCGGGGGAAGCACAGATACGCAGTATTTT.

The DNA of the CDR3 is TGTGCCAGCAGCTTGGTTTCAGGGATGCCCGACTATGGCTACACCTTC. Protein: CASSLVSGMPDYGYTF. The chain uses TRBV7-2 and TRBJ1-2, with D perhaps TRBD1 (5 bases). Trimming cost V 3 bases and J 3 bases, with 17 bases left between them. The CDR3 contains 16 residues. CDR1 and CDR2 from the germline V gene are SGHTA and FQGNSA.

This clone occurred once. The V call is TRBV7-6, the J call TRBJ1-5, with D unclear. The V and J ends lost 2 bases and 0 bases respectively, with 5 bases between them. CDR3 length: 14 residues. The V gene's germline CDR1 is SGHVS and CDR2 FNYEAQ. The CDR3 DNA reads as TGTGCCAGCAGCTTAACAGATAGCAATCAGCCCCAGCATTTT. It translates to CASSLTDSNQPQHF.

CDR3 DNA: TGTGCCAGCAGTTTATTGTACGGCGGGACAGGGGGTTCACCCCTCCACTTT. Translation: CASSLLYGGTGGSPLHF. The chain uses TRBV27 and TRBJ1-6; 11 bases align to TRBD1. Unmatched junction bases numbered 8, after V lost 1 base and J lost 9 bases. CDR1 is MNHEY, CDR2 SMNVEV, per germline (reference sequence). CDR3 length: 17 amino acids.

This chain links TRBV4-2 with TRBJ2-7; 16 nucleotides agree with TRBD2. The CDR3 sequence is 19 residues long. Trimming took 3 bases from V and 7 from J; bases not matched to a gene: 15. Germline V CDR1 and CDR2: LGHNA, YNFKEQ. CDR3 in amino acids: CASSHDTAGTSGGAREQYF. The CDR3 DNA sequence: TGTGCCAGCAGCCATGATACTGCCGGGACTAGCGGGGGGGCGCGGGAGCAGTACTTC.

In nucleotides, the CDR3 is TGTGCCAGCAGCTTGGACAGGGGGGGAGGAAACACCATATATTTT. Its protein product is CASSLDRGGGNTIYF. The V and J genes are TRBV5-4 and TRBJ1-3, with TRBD1 matching 8 bases. The length of the CDR3 is 15 residues. The germline V gene encodes CDR1 SGHNT and CDR2 YYREEE (reference sequence). With 0 bases clipped from V and 4 bases from J, the junction kept 3 bases outside the gene matches.

On this clone itself: Other DNA sequences in the sample encode the same CDR3. The V call is TRBV19, the J call TRBJ2-3; 14 bases fit TRBD2. The CDR3 has 17 amino acids. V lost 1 base, J lost 1 base, and 1 base stayed unmatched. The V gene's germline CDR1 is LNHDA and CDR2 SQIVND (reference sequence). The CDR3 DNA follows: TGTGCCAGTAGTATAGTGGGACTAGCGGGGGGCACAGATACGCAGTATTTT. Its protein is CASSIVGLAGGTDTQYF.

The chain is built from TRBV28 and TRBJ1-6, with D possibly TRBD1 on 6 matching bases. The germline V and J ends were trimmed by 3 bases and 7 bases, with 10 bases remaining between them. This CDR3 has 14 amino acids. CDR1 and CDR2 (germline): MDHEN, SYDVKM. The CDR3 here is CASSFPGVNSPLHF. The DNA for the CDR3 is TGTGCCAGCAGTTTCCCAGGGGTGAATTCACCCCTCCACTTT.

This rearrangement joins TRBV6-5 to TRBJ1-3; 9 positions match TRBD1. Germline V lookup: CDR1 MNHEY, CDR2 SVGAGI. The CDR3 covers 15 residues. V gave up 6 bases and J gave up 5 bases; unmatched junction bases: 8. The CDR3 sequence is CASSRTGEGRNTIYF. In nucleotides, the CDR3 is TGTGCCAGCAGCCGGACAGGGGAAGGGAGAAACACCATATATTTT.

V gene TRBV27 combines with J gene TRBJ2-5, with D perhaps TRBD1 (7 bases). This CDR3 has 16 residues. Trimming removed 4 bases from V and 6 bases from J, with 21 bases in between. Germline values: CDR1 MNHEY, CDR2 SMNVEV (reference sequence). CDR3 in DNA: TGTGCCAGCAGTTATGGCGGAGGGGGCGCGGTTCAGACCCAGTACTTC. Residues: CASSYGGGGAVQTQYF.

The chain uses TRBV5-1 and TRBJ2-7, with D possibly TRBD2 on 6 matching bases. The CDR3 runs 16 residues. CDR1 is SGHRS and CDR2 is YFSETQ in the germline V gene. Between the trimmed V and J ends, which lost 1 base and 2 bases, there was a span of 16 bases. CDR3 sequence: CASSLMGGSYAYEQYF. The DNA for the CDR3 is TGCGCCAGCAGCTTGATGGGAGGCAGCTACGCCTACGAGCAGTACTTC.

This sequence joins TRBV12-5 and TRBJ2-7; TRBD1 agrees at 9 bases. The CDR3 has 15 residues. Germline trimming cut 3 bases from V and 2 bases from J; bases unmatched to any gene: 5. Germline V gene sequence: CDR1 LGHNT, CDR2 FRNRAP. As DNA, the CDR3 is TGTGCTAGTGGTTTACCGTGGGACAGGGCCTACGAGCAGTACTTC. Translation: CASGLPWDRAYEQYF.

The chain recombines TRBV6-1 with TRBJ2-1, with D perhaps matching TRBD2 (7 bases). The ends were cut back, 3 bases at V and 10 bases at J, with 19 bases in the middle. Germline loops: CDR1 MNHNS, CDR2 SASEGT. The CDR3 is made up of 15 amino acids. CDR3 sequence reads: CASSDLGRGGPEQFF. The CDR3, as DNA: TGTGCCAGCAGTGACCTGGGGAGGGGGGGGCCCGAGCAGTTCTTC.